The T cell receptor beta chain described here comes from a study of regulatory T cells in long-lasting Graves disease. The CDR3 consists of 15 residues. V was pared by 5 bases and J by 5 bases, with 13 bases between. Germline V gene data show CDR1 as SGHDN and CDR2 as FVKESK. Study observations and caveats: New patients shared about 880 public clonotypes, fewer than the approximately 3,000 shared by persistent patients.

Arm-PCR with iRepertoire HTBI primers amplified the CDR3 regions for these TCR beta libraries. How the authors handled the data: Segment identification across samples yielded 62 TRBV and some 13 TRBJ segments. Using its own MiXCR run on the multiplex PCR reads, TCRdb lists one record per CDR3 protein. TCRdb's processing, not the authors' own work, is the source of the V and J calls. The table includes roughly 510,000 distinct CDR3 sequences, about 16% detected once. In this sample, this clonotype turned up a few times. The antigen remains unidentified. Time point given: newly diagnosed GD, antithyroid drugs for less than 3 months. The TCR library used RNA extracted from PBMCs. This same sample was also part of a study on T cells in Graves' hyperthyroidism and ophthalmopathy. That investigation notes: When ophthalmopathy did not progress within 18 months, Graves' hyperthyroidism was considered stable.

The chain couples TRBV14 to TRBJ1-6; D might be TRBD1 (5 bases). The TCR was taken from a man aged 18 to 35 with Graves disease. The specimen comprised peripheral blood mononuclear cells (PBMCs), sampled at new diagnosis, from a patient treated with antithyroid drugs. CDR3 DNA: TGTGCCAGCAGCGTTACGGGGGTTGATAATTCACCCCTCCACTTT. Translated: CASSVTGVDNSPLHF.